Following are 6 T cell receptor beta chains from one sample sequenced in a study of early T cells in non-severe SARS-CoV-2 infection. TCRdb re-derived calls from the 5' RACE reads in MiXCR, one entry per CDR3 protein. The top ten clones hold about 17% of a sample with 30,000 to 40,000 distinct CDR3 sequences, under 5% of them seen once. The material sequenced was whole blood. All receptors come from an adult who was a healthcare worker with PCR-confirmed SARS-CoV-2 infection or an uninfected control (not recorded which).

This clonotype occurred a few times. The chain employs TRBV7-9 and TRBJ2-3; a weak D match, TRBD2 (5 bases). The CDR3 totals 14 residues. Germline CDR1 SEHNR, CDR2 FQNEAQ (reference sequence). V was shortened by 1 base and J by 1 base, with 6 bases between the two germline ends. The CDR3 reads CASSLDGGTDTQYF. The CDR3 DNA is TGTGCCAGCAGCTTAGACGGGGGCACAGATACGCAGTATTTT.

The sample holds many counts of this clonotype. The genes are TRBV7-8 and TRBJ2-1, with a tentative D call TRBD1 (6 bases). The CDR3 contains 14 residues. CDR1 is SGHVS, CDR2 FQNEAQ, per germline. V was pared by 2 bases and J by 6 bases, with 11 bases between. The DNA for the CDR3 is TGTGCCAGCAGCTTATACAGGGTCGGCAATGAGCAGTTCTTC. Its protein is CASSLYRVGNEQFF.

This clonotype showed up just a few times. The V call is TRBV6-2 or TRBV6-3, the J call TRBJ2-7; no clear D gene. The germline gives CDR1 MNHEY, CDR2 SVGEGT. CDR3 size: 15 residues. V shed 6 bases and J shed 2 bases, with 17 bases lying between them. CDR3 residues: CASSSPHLAPYEQYF. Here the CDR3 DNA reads TGTGCCAGCAGCTCGCCACACCTTGCCCCCTACGAGCAGTACTTC.

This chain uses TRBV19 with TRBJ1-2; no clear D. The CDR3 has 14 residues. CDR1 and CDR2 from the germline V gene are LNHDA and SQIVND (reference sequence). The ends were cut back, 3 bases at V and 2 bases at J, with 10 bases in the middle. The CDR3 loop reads CASSIINGNYGYTF. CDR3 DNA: TGTGCCAGTAGTATTATTAACGGGAACTATGGCTACACCTTC.

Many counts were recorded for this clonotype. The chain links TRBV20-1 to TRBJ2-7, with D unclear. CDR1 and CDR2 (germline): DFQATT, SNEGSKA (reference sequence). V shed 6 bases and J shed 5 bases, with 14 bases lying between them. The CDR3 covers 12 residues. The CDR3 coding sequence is TGCAGTGCGACCGTCCTCCGGAACGAGCAGTACTTC. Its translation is CSATVLRNEQYF.

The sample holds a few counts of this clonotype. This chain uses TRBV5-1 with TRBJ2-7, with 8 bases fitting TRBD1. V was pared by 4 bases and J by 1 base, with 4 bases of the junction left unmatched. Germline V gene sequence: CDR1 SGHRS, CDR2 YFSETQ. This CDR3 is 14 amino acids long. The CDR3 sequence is CASSEGQGSYEQYF. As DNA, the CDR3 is TGCGCCAGCAGCGAAGGACAGGGTTCCTACGAGCAGTACTTC.